These 6 T cell receptor beta chains were sequenced from one sample in a study of cytomegalovirus exposure and HLA in healthy donors. Amplification used 60 Vbeta primers and 13 Jbeta primers. TCRdb's copy holds only in-frame clones and misses some; the assay was immunoSEQ multiplex PCR. The profile shows more than 95,000 clones, almost 70% of them singletons. The source material was PBMCs. All receptors come from a man aged 25 to 40 in good health and CMV-seronegative.

The chain recombines TRBV7-2 with TRBJ2-3; D possibly corresponds to TRBD2 (6 bases). Germline V gene lookup returns CDR1 SGHTA and CDR2 FQGNSA. Trimming removed 5 bases from V and 2 bases from J, with 17 bases in between. The CDR3 runs 16 residues. CDR3 protein: CASSPAGLTSTDTQYF. CDR3 coding DNA: TGTGCCAGCAGCCCGGCGGGACTCACTTCCACAGATACGCAGTATTTT.

The chain has TRBV7-9 and TRBJ1-3; tentatively, D is TRBD1 (5 bases). The germline V gene has CDR1 SEHNR and CDR2 FQNEAQ (reference sequence). The CDR3 extends over 16 amino acids. Trimming removed 1 base from V and 4 bases from J, with 14 bases in between. The CDR3 bases are TGTGCCAGCAGCTTAGTAGGTCGGGGGAGAGGAAACACCATATATTTT. It codes for CASSLVGRGRGNTIYF.

The chain joins TRBV18 to TRBJ2-1, with TRBD1 identical over 10 bases. The J segment lost 10 bases and the V segment lost 3 bases, leaving 9 bases of the junction unmatched. This CDR3 is 15 amino acids long. In germline, CDR1 is KGHSH, CDR2 LQKENI. CDR3 loop: CASSPGQGNLREQFF. CDR3 DNA: TGTGCCAGCTCACCGGGACAGGGGAATTTACGAGAGCAGTTCTTC.

The chain links TRBV6-5 to TRBJ2-7; TRBD1 aligns across 8 bases. The CDR3 loop spans 15 amino acids. The V segment lost 2 bases and the J segment 7 bases; nucleotides outside the gene matches: 10. Germline CDR1 reads MNHEY; CDR2 reads SVGAGI. In nucleotides, the CDR3 is TGTGCCAGCAGTTACCCCGGACAGGGAATAGGGGAGCAGTACTTC. Its protein product is CASSYPGQGIGEQYF.

The rearrangement joins TRBV28 to TRBJ2-7; 8 bases line up with TRBD1. Per the germline V gene, CDR1 is MDHEN and CDR2 is SYDVKM. The CDR3 is 15 residues long. The ends lost 5 bases at V and 4 bases at J; junction bases unmatched: 10. CDR3 residues: CASSMTGTGDYEQYF. DNA for the CDR3: TGTGCCAGCAGTATGACCGGGACAGGCGATTACGAGCAGTACTTC.

The chain employs TRBV7-3 and TRBJ2-3, with TRBD2 matching over 7 bases. The length of the CDR3 is 15 residues. Germline V gene sequence: CDR1 SGHTA, CDR2 FQGTGA. V was pared by 10 bases and J by 0 bases, with 10 bases of the junction left unmatched. The CDR3 region has the DNA TGTGCCACCGCACTAAACGGGGGGAGCACAGATACGCAGTATTTT. It specifies CATALNGGSTDTQYF.